Listed here are 9 T cell receptor beta chains from one sample, sequenced in a study of blood T cell repertoires in COVID-19. The repertoire was sequenced with immunoSEQ multiplex PCR; TCRdb's copy has only in-frame clones and lacks some. The sample shows about 98,000 clones, 87% of them seen only once. Input material: peripheral blood. The receptors shown here come from a woman in her fifties or sixties with COVID-19, enrolled during active disease.

The chain has TRBV7-9 and TRBJ2-3; perhaps TRBD2 as D (6 bases). Trimming took 6 bases from V and 2 from J, leaving 12 bases between them. The CDR3 runs 14 residues. Germline loops: CDR1 SEHNR, CDR2 FQNEAQ (reference sequence). CDR3 sequence: CASSISGYTDTQYF. CDR3 nucleotides: TGTGCCAGCAGTATTAGCGGTTACACAGATACGCAGTATTTT.

This clone was seen only once. The chain uses TRBV3-1 (or the pseudogene TRBV3-2) and TRBJ1-1; D remains unclear. This CDR3 region has 15 residues. Germline values: CDR1 LGHDT, CDR2 YNNKEL (reference sequence). The ends were cut back, 1 base at V and 4 bases at J, with 13 bases in the middle. This chain's CDR3 is CASSQVPSSGTEAFF. The CDR3 region has the DNA TGTGCCAGCAGCCAAGTCCCGTCGTCAGGCACTGAAGCTTTCTTT.

The chain combines TRBV24-1 with TRBJ1-2; D possibly corresponds to TRBD1 (5 bases). Germline V gives CDR1 KGHDR, CDR2 SFDVKD. V shed 1 base and J shed 2 bases, with 7 bases lying between them. The CDR3 has 14 amino acids. The CDR3 spells CATSDFDRNYGYTF. The CDR3 nucleotides read TGTGCCACCAGTGATTTTGACAGAAACTATGGCTACACCTTC.

This sequence joins TRBV9 and TRBJ2-3; D is undetermined. Germline V gene sequence: CDR1 SGDLS, CDR2 YYNGEE. V shed 0 bases and J shed 4 bases, with 9 bases lying between them. The CDR3 has 14 residues. The CDR3 nucleotides are TGTGCCAGCAGCGTAGGGTCAGGTTCAGATACGCAGTATTTT. Its protein product is CASSVGSGSDTQYF.

The V gene is TRBV5-4, the J gene TRBJ2-2; 8 bases are shared with TRBD1. The germline CDR1 and CDR2 sequences are SGHNT and YYREEE (reference sequence). With 0 bases clipped from V and 3 bases from J, the junction kept 4 bases outside the gene matches. The CDR3 sequence is 16 residues long. CDR3 in DNA: TGTGCCAGCAGCTTGGGGGGGACAGGAGACACCGGGGAGCTGTTTTTT. Translation gives CASSLGGTGDTGELFF.

The V and J genes are TRBV29-1 and TRBJ2-2, with 7 bases identical to TRBD2. This CDR3 spans 15 amino acids. V trimming: 7 bases; J trimming: 6 bases; junction bases outside the gene matches: 14. From germline, CDR1 is SQVTM and CDR2 ANQGSEA. In DNA form, the CDR3 reads TGCAGCGGGTCCGGGTTCCTGGGAGGGGCCGGGGAGCTGTTTTTT. The encoded protein is CSGSGFLGGAGELFF.

The rearrangement uses TRBV7-3 and TRBJ1-1; no definite D call. The germline V and J ends were trimmed by 3 bases and 4 bases, with 15 bases remaining between them. The CDR3 loop spans 15 amino acids. Germline V gene sequence: CDR1 SGHTA, CDR2 FQGTGA. This CDR3 reads CASSLVHLGGTEAFF. CDR3 in DNA: TGTGCCAGCAGCTTGGTCCACCTCGGTGGCACTGAAGCTTTCTTT.

The chain combines TRBV2 with TRBJ1-5; 8 positions match TRBD1. V trimming: 5 bases; J trimming: 0 bases; junction bases outside the gene matches: 15. This CDR3 contains 19 residues. Per the germline V gene, CDR1 is SNHLY and CDR2 is FYNNEI. CDR3 sequence reads: CASSYGGEDRVYSNQPQHF. In DNA, the CDR3 is TGTGCCAGCAGTTATGGGGGGGAGGACAGGGTCTATAGCAATCAGCCCCAGCATTTT.

The chain uses TRBV6-2 or TRBV6-3 and TRBJ1-3, with D unresolved. The CDR3 totals 16 residues. The germline V gene has CDR1 MNHEY and CDR2 SVGEGT. Trimming left V 2 bases short and J 0 bases short, with 11 bases between. CDR3 region: CASSYLRPGSGNTIYF. The CDR3 DNA reads TGTGCCAGCAGTTACCTCAGGCCCGGCTCTGGAAACACCATATATTTT.